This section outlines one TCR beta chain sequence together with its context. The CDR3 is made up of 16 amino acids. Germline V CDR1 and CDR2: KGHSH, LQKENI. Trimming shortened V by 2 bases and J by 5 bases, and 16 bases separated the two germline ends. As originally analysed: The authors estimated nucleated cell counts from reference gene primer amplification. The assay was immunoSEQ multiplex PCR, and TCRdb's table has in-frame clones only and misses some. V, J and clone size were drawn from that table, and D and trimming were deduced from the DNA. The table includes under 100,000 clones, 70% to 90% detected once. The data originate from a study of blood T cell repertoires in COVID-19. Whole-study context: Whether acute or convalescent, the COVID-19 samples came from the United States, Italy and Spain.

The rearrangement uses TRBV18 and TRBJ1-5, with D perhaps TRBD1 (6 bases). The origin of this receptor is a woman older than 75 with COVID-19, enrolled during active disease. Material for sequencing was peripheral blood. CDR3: CASSPGRRGDDQPQHF. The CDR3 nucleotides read TGTGCCAGCTCACCAGGGCGCAGGGGAGACGATCAGCCCCAGCATTTT.